This record looks at one T cell receptor (beta chain) sequence and its context. The sample comes from a study of shared clonotypes between healthy human individuals. In the study overall: With ages of 18 to 49, the donors were a couple of women and a few men. Per donor, three plates held CD4 naive cells, three held CD4 memory, two held CD8 naive and one held CD8 memory.

Each of the donors was a healthy adult who was HIV-negative and had not had a recent acute infection or vaccination. V lost 1 base and J lost 4, with 18 bases in between. Germline loops: CDR1 SGHRS, CDR2 YFSETQ. The CDR3 has 17 residues. Each cell subset's genomic DNA was divided evenly among several immunoSEQ plates. Clones were sequenced by immunoSEQ multiplex PCR, and TCRdb holds only the in-frame ones, with some missing. In the table there are over 1.4 million clones, roughly 95% of which are singletons. The clonotype was recovered from a man younger than 40 in good health. The rearrangement links TRBV5-1 to TRBJ2-1; D possibly corresponds to TRBD1 (5 bases). The sequenced material came from naive CD4+ T cells sorted from blood. This sample's subset: CD45RA+ positively selected. Here the CDR3 DNA reads TGCGCCAGCAGCTTGCTGGGGCAGGTCCTCCCGTACAATGAGCAGTTCTTC. Its protein product is CASSLLGQVLPYNEQFF. Using reference TRBV5-1 and TRBJ2-1 for the parts outside the CDR3, the full variable domain is KAGVTQTPRYLIKTRGQQVTLSCSPISGHRSVSWYQQTPGQGLQFLFEYFSETQRNKGNFPGRFSGRQFSNSRSEMNVSTLELGDSALYLCASSLLGQVLPYNEQFFGPGTRLTVL.